This T cell receptor (beta chain) was found in a study of T cells after yellow fever vaccination. The wider study: SMART-Seq v4 Ultra Low Input served to prepare low-cell-number fractions.

Trimming at V came to 4 bases and at J to 8 bases, leaving 8 bases not matched to a gene. Per germline, CDR1 MNHEY and CDR2 SVGEGT. This CDR3 is built from 14 residues. One entry per CDR3 protein results from TCRdb running MiXCR on the 5' RACE reads. The repertoire has under 550,000 distinct CDR3 sequences, 21% of them found once; the top ten carry roughly 16%. J is TRBJ2-1 and V is TRBV6-2 or TRBV6-3; 7 bases are a match to TRBD2. The TCR sequence derives from a man aged 18 to 29 who received the YFV17D yellow fever vaccine. Source: PBMCs, taken 20 to 25 days after the first yellow fever vaccination. CDR3 sequence reads: CASSSGREVDEQFF. The DNA for the CDR3 is TGTGCCAGCAGTTCGGGGAGGGAGGTAGATGAGCAGTTCTTC.